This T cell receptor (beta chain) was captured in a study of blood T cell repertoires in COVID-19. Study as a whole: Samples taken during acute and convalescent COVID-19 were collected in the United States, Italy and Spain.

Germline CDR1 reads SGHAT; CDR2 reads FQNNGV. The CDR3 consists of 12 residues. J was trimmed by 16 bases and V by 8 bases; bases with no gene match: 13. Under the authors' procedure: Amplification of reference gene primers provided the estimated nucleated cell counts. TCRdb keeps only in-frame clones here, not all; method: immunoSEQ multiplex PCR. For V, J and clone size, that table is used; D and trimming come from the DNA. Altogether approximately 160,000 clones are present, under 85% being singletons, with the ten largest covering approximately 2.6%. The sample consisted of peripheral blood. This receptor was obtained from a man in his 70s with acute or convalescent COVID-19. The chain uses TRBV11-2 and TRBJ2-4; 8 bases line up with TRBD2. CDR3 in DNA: TGTGCCAGCGGGGAAGCGGGAGTCGCCCCCTACTTC. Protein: CASGEAGVAPYF.